This is a list of T cell receptor beta chains from one sample in a study of blood T cell repertoires in COVID-19. TCRdb keeps only in-frame clones here, not all; method: immunoSEQ multiplex PCR. The sample gives 150,000 to 200,000 clones, about 82% of which show up once; 4.5% to 5.5% is in the top ten. Sequencing input: peripheral blood. The receptors were sampled from a woman in her 30s with acute or convalescent COVID-19. The CDR3 runs from the conserved cysteine through the conserved F or W. The D gene is left open where the match is weak. Clone size appears in some rows only: once, few, many, or a class for an expanded clone.

abundance	v_gene	j_gene	d_gene	CDR3aa	CDR3nt
-	TRBV5-8	TRBJ1-1	-	CASSLNRNTEAFF	TGTGCCAGCAGCTTGAATCGGAACACTGAAGCTTTCTTT
-	TRBV19	TRBJ2-3	-	CASSMGAARTDTQYF	TGTGCCAGTAGTATGGGCGCCGCTCGCACAGATACGCAGTATTTT
-	TRBV6-2/TRBV6-3	TRBJ2-3	TRBD2	CASSRPLAGASTDTQYF	TGTGCCAGCAGTCGCCCTTTAGCGGGCGCTAGCACAGATACGCAGTATTTT
-	TRBV7-9	TRBJ1-2	TRBD1	CASSHTAQGQGGLSGYTF	TGTGCCAGCAGCCATACCGCCCAGGGACAGGGCGGATTAAGTGGCTACACCTTC
-	TRBV9	TRBJ1-3	TRBD1	CASSVGGTVGNTIYF	TGTGCCAGCAGCGTAGGCGGGACAGTAGGAAACACCATATATTTT
once	TRBV5-1	TRBJ2-3	TRBD2	CASRTSGIKTDTQYF	TGCGCCAGCAGGACTAGCGGGATCAAGACAGATACGCAGTATTTT
-	TRBV19	TRBJ2-7	-	CASSIRDLRNEQYF	TGTGCCAGTAGTATAAGGGACTTAAGGAACGAGCAGTACTTC
-	TRBV3-1/TRBV3-2	TRBJ2-3	-	CASSQALYSTDTQYF	TGTGCCAGCAGCCAAGCCCTATACAGCACAGATACGCAGTATTTT
-	TRBV19	TRBJ1-5	-	CASSPRDTNQPQHF	TGTGCCAGTAGTCCCCGCGACACAAATCAGCCCCAGCATTTT
once	TRBV6-2/TRBV6-3	TRBJ1-1	-	CASSSSWTEAFF	TGTGCCAGCAGTTCCAGTTGGACTGAAGCTTTCTTT
few	TRBV5-1	TRBJ2-7	-	CASSLANEQYF	TGCGCCAGCAGCTTGGCCAACGAGCAGTACTTC
-	TRBV7-9	TRBJ2-1	-	CASRGTQTTNEQFF	TGTGCCAGCAGAGGGACACAGACAACCAATGAGCAGTTCTTC
-	TRBV6-1	TRBJ1-2	TRBD1	CASSELTGGRYGYTF	TGTGCCAGCAGTGAATTAACAGGGGGTCGTTATGGCTACACCTTC
-	TRBV11-2	TRBJ2-7	TRBD2	CASSSGRVYEQYF	TGTGCCAGCAGCTCGGGGAGGGTGTACGAGCAGTACTTC
-	TRBV5-1	TRBJ2-1	TRBD2	CASSLERERYGNEQFF	TGCGCCAGCAGCTTGGAGCGGGAGAGGTACGGCAATGAGCAGTTCTTC
-	TRBV29-1	TRBJ1-2	-	CSVVAGEGYGYTF	TGCAGCGTTGTCGCAGGGGAGGGCTATGGCTACACCTTC
-	TRBV30	TRBJ1-1	-	CGAGLDTEAFF	TGTGGCGCGGGTTTGGACACTGAAGCTTTCTTT
few	TRBV25-1	TRBJ2-1	-	CASSVYNEQFF	TGTGCCAGCTCGGTCTACAATGAGCAGTTCTTC
few	TRBV7-8	TRBJ1-1	-	CASSRRGGRGLAFF	TGTGCCAGCAGCCGCCGGGGGGGGCGGGGTTTAGCTTTCTTT
-	TRBV18	TRBJ1-1	TRBD1	CASSPNRGNTEAFF	TGTGCCAGCTCACCAAACAGGGGGAACACTGAAGCTTTCTTT
-	TRBV28	TRBJ2-5	-	CASSFRETQYF	TGTGCCAGCAGTTTTCGGGAGACCCAGTACTTC
-	TRBV5-1	TRBJ2-3	TRBD2	CASSSGGWDTQYF	TGCGCCAGCAGCTCGGGAGGGTGGGATACGCAGTATTTT
-	TRBV28	TRBJ2-3	TRBD1	CASSTGGAFYTDTQYF	TGTGCCAGCTCTACAGGGGGCGCGTTCTACACAGATACGCAGTATTTT
-	TRBV18	TRBJ1-2	-	CASSPVAANYGYTF	TGTGCCAGCTCACCAGTGGCGGCTAACTATGGCTACACCTTC